This T cell receptor beta chain was identified in a study of T-cell reconstitution after alpha-beta-depleted transplantation in children. The CDR3 spans 20 residues. Germline CDR1 LGHNA, CDR2 YSLEER. The germline V and J ends were trimmed by 0 bases and 0 bases, with 22 bases remaining between them. This clonotype was counted at least ten times. Its antigen is not identified. A TCRbeta library incorporating unique molecular identifiers was prepared. TCRdb reanalysed the PCR reads using MiXCR and keeps one entry per CDR3 protein. The data contain some 4,100 distinct CDR3 sequences, about a quarter of them seen just once; the ten biggest clones take up roughly 50%. Study results and caveats: The main origin of T-cell counts and diversity one year after transplant was newly produced T cells. Where alpha-beta T cells came from about two months after transplant was reportedly several hundred expanded graft clones. TCRbeta diversity was high at day 60 in some patients (a result of surviving recipient T cells and thymic progenitors).

This TCR derives from a boy younger than two who had a stem cell transplant for acute myeloid leukemia, so the T cells may come from the graft donor. The source material was PBMCs, mostly from graft donor cells, sampled 60 days after TCRalphabeta/CD19-depleted stem cell transplant. The chain employs TRBV4-3 and TRBJ2-3; D might be TRBD1 or TRBD2, each matching 5 bases. The CDR3 nucleotides read TGCGCCAGCAGCCAAGATCTTGGGGGACCGAGGGGTCCGAGCACAGATACGCAGTATTTT. It encodes CASSQDLGGPRGPSTDTQYF.